This T cell receptor beta chain is from a study of tumor-infiltrating lymphocytes in primary liver carcinoma. Overall study context: Recorded tumor stage was T1-T3 N0M0, with diameters of roughly 4.2 to 11 cm.

Starting from 400 to 500 ng of total RNA, TCR beta cDNA was produced with a primer in the constant region. ARM-PCR was slightly modified, and three nested multiplex PCR rounds with it gave rise to the TCR beta libraries. MiXCR, run by TCRdb on the multiplex PCR reads, gives a single entry per CDR3 protein. The repertoire consists of about 100,000 distinct CDR3 sequences, with about 63% occurring once and the leading ten covering approximately 12%. Co-extraction of RNA and DNA was performed on about 19-32 mg of unsorted bulk tissue. The TCR sequence derives from an older woman with primary liver carcinoma and hepatitis B virus infection. Input material: liver tumor tissue from sampling region 2. Subset given: tumor region T2, inferior pole.

Here the CDR3 reads CASSPTLTGSSYNEQFF. In DNA, the CDR3 is TGCGCCAGCAGCCCCACGTTAACGGGAAGCTCCTACAATGAGCAGTTCTTC. The chain carries TRBV5-1 and TRBJ2-1; D possibly corresponds to TRBD2 (5 bases). Trimming cost V 4 bases and J 0 bases, with 17 bases left between them. This CDR3 is 17 amino acids long. Germline CDR1 SGHRS, CDR2 YFSETQ.